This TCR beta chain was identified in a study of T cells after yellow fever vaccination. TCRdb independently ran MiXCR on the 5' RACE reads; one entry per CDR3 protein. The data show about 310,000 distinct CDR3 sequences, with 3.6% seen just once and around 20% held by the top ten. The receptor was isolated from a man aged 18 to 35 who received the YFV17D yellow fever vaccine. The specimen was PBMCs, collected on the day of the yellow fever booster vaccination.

CDR3 sequence reads: CASSPPQAGTGGYTF. CDR3 coding DNA: TGTGCCAGCTCACCACCGCAGGCCGGGACCGGTGGCTACACCTTC. The V call is TRBV18, the J call TRBJ1-2; TRBD1 might be the D (5 bases). Looked up from germline, CDR1 is KGHSH and CDR2 is LQKENI. The length of the CDR3 is 15 residues. With 0 bases removed from V and 7 bases from J, the gap between germline ends came to 15 bases. Based on the CDR3 plus reference TRBV18 and TRBJ1-2, the full variable domain is NAGVMQNPRHLVRRRGQEARLRCSPMKGHSHVYWYRQLPEEGLKFMVYLQKENIIDESGMPKERFSAEFPKEGPSILRIQQVVRGDSAAYFCASSPPQAGTGGYTFGSGTRLTVV.